This entry features one T cell receptor (beta chain) sequence. The data derive from a study of human T cells and chemical hapten exposure. Documented time point: patch test 3, about 24 weeks after DPC sensitization. Described treatment: therapeutic diphenylcyclopropenone sensitization with weekly scalp DPC. TCRdb re-derived calls from the RACE reads in MiXCR, one entry per CDR3 protein. The sample comprises around 200,000 distinct CDR3 sequences, around a quarter of which are singletons, and approximately 2.3% rests with the top ten. Deletions cut 1 base from V and 2 bases from J, with 11 bases between. CDR1 and CDR2 from the germline V gene are LGHNA and YSLEER. There are 15 residues in the CDR3.

Material: whole blood, obtained in connection with sensitization to the hapten diphenylcyclopropenone (DPC). This chain joins TRBV4-3 and TRBJ1-1; the D is unclear. The sequence derives from a woman aged 40 to 50 with alopecia areata. Some clones in this sample may be carry-over from other donors' samples. The CDR3 reads CASSQVLDGNTEAFF. In DNA, the CDR3 is TGCGCCAGCAGCCAAGTTCTCGACGGCAACACTGAAGCTTTCTTT.